The text below deals with one T cell receptor beta chain. Its cognate antigen is unknown. TCRdb fed the 5' RACE reads into MiXCR, producing one record per CDR3 protein. Of about 790,000 distinct CDR3 sequences listed, about 20% are singletons. The CDR3 totals 13 residues. V lost 2 bases to trimming and J lost 11 bases, with 13 bases between them. This entry belongs to a study of identical twins. General observations from the study: Invariant T cells like MAIT and iNKT could partly confound the zero-insertion analyses.

These data were likewise used in another study, on T cells expressing NK-cell markers. That work states: Top CD8+ clonotypes included the dominant CD3+CD56+NKG2C+ clonotypes in several donors. The study did not resolve the HCMV specificity of expanded NKG2C+ T cell clones.

This clonotype was obtained from a woman aged 18-30 years in good health. What was sequenced was PBMCs. The rearrangement links TRBV12-3 or TRBV12-4 to TRBJ2-1; TRBD2 is a possible D gene (6 bases). CDR3 sequence (DNA): TGTGCCAGCAGTTTAACCGGGGCGGGGCAGCAGTTCTTC. Protein: CASSLTGAGQQFF.